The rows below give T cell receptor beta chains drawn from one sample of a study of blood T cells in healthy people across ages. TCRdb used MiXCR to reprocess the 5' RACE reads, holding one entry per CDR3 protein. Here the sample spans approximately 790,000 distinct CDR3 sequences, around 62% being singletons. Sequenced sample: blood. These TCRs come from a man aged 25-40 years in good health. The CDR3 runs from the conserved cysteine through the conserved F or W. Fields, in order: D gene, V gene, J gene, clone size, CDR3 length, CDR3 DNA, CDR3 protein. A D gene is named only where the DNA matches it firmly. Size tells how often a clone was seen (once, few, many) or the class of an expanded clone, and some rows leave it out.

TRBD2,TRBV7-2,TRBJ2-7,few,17,TGTGCCAGCAGCTCCCTTACTAGCGGGGGTTCCTCCTACGAGCAGTACTTC,CASSSLTSGGSSYEQYF
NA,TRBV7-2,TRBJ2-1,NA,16,TGTGCCAGCAGCACAGCCACCGGGACCCAGTACAATGAGCAGTTCTTC,CASSTATGTQYNEQFF
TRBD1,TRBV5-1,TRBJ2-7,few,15,TGCGCCAGCAGCTTGGAAGGGGGCTCCAAGGGATCGGAGTACTTC,CASSLEGGSKGSEYF
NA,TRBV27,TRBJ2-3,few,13,TGTGCCAGCAGTTCGCCCAAAGCAGATACGCAGTATTTT,CASSSPKADTQYF
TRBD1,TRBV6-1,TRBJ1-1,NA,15,TGTGCCAGCAGTGAAGAAGGGACAGGGGGCGATTGGGCTTTCTTT,CASSEEGTGGDWAFF
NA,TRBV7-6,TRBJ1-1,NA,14,TGTGCCAGCAGCCCAGGGGCAGTTAACACTGAAGCTTTCTTT,CASSPGAVNTEAFF
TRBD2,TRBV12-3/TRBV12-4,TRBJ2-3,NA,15,TGTGCCAGCAGTTCGTTCTCTAGCGGCCCAGATACGCAGTATTTT,CASSSFSSGPDTQYF
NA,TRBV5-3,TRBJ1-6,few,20,TGTGCCAGTCTATTACCGGCCATCGGGACTTTCGACCGATCTAGTTCACCCCTCCACTTT,CASLLPAIGTFDRSSSPLHF
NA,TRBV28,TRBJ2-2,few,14,TGTGCCAGCAAGGCAGGGCAGAGCACCGGGGAGCTGTTTTTT,CASKAGQSTGELFF
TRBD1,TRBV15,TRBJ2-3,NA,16,TGTGCCACCAGCAGGTCACAGGGGTTGAGCACAGATACGCAGTATTTT,CATSRSQGLSTDTQYF
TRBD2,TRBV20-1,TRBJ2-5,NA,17,TGCAGTGCTCCCGTCCGTGGTAGCGGGGGGGCCCGAGAGACCCAGTACTTC,CSAPVRGSGGARETQYF
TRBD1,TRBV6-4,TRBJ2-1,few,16,TGTGCCAGCAGTGACTCCGACAGGGGGTCCTACAATGAGCAGTTCTTC,CASSDSDRGSYNEQFF
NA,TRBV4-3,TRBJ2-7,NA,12,TGTGCCAGCAGCCAAGGAGGTGACGAGCAGTACTTC,CASSQGGDEQYF
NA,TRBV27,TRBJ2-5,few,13,TGTGCCAGCAGTTTATATTCGGATAAGACCCAGTACTTC,CASSLYSDKTQYF
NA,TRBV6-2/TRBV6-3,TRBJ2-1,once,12,TGTGCCAGCAGTTACTCGCCCGGGAAGCAGTTCTTC,CASSYSPGKQFF
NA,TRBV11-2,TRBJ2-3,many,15,TGTGCCAGCAGCCCAACGAGGGACACCACAGATACGCAGTATTTT,CASSPTRDTTDTQYF
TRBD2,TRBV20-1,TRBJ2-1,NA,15,TGCAGTGCCCCGAGTAGCGGGGCCTCCTACAATGAGCAGTTCTTC,CSAPSSGASYNEQFF
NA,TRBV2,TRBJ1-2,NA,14,TGTGCCAGCAGTGAGGGAAGAGCTAACTATGGCTACACCTTC,CASSEGRANYGYTF
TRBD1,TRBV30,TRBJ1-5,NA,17,TGTGCCTGGAGTGTGGACAGGACAGTACATAGCAATCAGCCCCAGCATTTT,CAWSVDRTVHSNQPQHF
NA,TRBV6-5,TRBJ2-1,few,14,TGTGCCAGCAGGGTCCAGCCGAGCAACAATGAGCAGTTCTTC,CASRVQPSNNEQFF
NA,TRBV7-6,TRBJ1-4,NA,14,TGTGCCAGCAGCTCCCGAGGGAGTAATGAAAAACTGTTTTTT,CASSSRGSNEKLFF
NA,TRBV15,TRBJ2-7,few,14,TGTGCCACCAGCAATAGTGGTCAGACCTACGAGCAGTACTTC,CATSNSGQTYEQYF
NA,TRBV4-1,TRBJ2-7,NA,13,TGCGCCAGCAGCCATCAGGTGTCGAGCGAGCAGTACTTC,CASSHQVSSEQYF
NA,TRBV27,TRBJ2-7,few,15,TGTGCCAGCACCCCAGCCGCGAGGGGAGGCTACGAGCAGTACTTC,CASTPAARGGYEQYF
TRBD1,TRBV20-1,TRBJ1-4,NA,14,TGCAGTGCTCAACGGACAGGCTCGGGAGAAAAACTGTTTTTT,CSAQRTGSGEKLFF
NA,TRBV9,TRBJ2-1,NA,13,TGTGCCAGCACCCCCGACAGCTACAATGAGCAGTTCTTC,CASTPDSYNEQFF